This is a list of T cell receptor beta chains from one sample in a study of T-cell memory formation after mild COVID-19. TCRdb reprocessed the 5' RACE reads with MiXCR, giving one entry per CDR3 protein. The repertoire includes fewer than 700,000 distinct CDR3 sequences, about 22% of them detected once, and about 8.7% sits in the top ten. The sequenced material came from PBMCs or a T cell subset sorted from them (not recorded which). All receptors come from an adult woman who had mild COVID-19 (a few samples of this study predate the infection). Cell type and time point are not known. Each CDR3 is given with its conserved first and last residue. Fields, in order: clone size, D gene, V gene, J gene, CDR3 DNA, CDR3 protein. D genes are given only for firm matches. Only some rows state a clone size, as once, few, many or a class for expanded clones.

clone size: many; D gene: TRBD1; V gene: TRBV5-8; J gene: TRBJ1-2; CDR3 DNA: TGTGCCAGCAGCAGGCTACGGACAGGGTCGGCTAACTATGGCTACACCTTC; CDR3 protein: CASSRLRTGSANYGYTF
clone size: many; D gene: TRBD1; V gene: TRBV5-1; J gene: TRBJ1-2; CDR3 DNA: TGCGCCAGCAGCTTACAGGGGAACGGCTACACCTTC; CDR3 protein: CASSLQGNGYTF
clone size: -; D gene: -; V gene: TRBV6-2/TRBV6-3; J gene: TRBJ1-1; CDR3 DNA: TGTGCCAGCATGTGGGGATATGGCACTGAAGCTTTCTTT; CDR3 protein: CASMWGYGTEAFF
clone size: -; D gene: TRBD1; V gene: TRBV5-8; J gene: TRBJ1-1; CDR3 DNA: TGTGCCAGCAGCTTGTATGGACAGGGGATGACTGAAGCTTTCTTT; CDR3 protein: CASSLYGQGMTEAFF
clone size: few; D gene: TRBD2; V gene: TRBV5-1; J gene: TRBJ2-5; CDR3 DNA: TGCGCCAGCAGCTTGCCGGGGGGTGCGCAAGAGACCCAGTACTTC; CDR3 protein: CASSLPGGAQETQYF
clone size: few; D gene: -; V gene: TRBV2; J gene: TRBJ2-3; CDR3 DNA: TGTGCCAGCATCCCCGCCTGGGGGCCCATCACAGATACGCAGTATTTT; CDR3 protein: CASIPAWGPITDTQYF
clone size: -; D gene: -; V gene: TRBV19; J gene: TRBJ1-5; CDR3 DNA: TGTGCCAGTAGTAAAACAGAGTATAGCAATCAGCCCCAGCATTTT; CDR3 protein: CASSKTEYSNQPQHF
clone size: few; D gene: TRBD2; V gene: TRBV6-6; J gene: TRBJ2-5; CDR3 DNA: TGTGCCAGCAGTTACGCAGCGGGGCACCAAGAGACCCAGTACTTC; CDR3 protein: CASSYAAGHQETQYF
clone size: few; D gene: -; V gene: TRBV7-8; J gene: TRBJ1-1; CDR3 DNA: TGTGCCAGCAGCTTAGCGAGTACCCCGGGCGCAGCTTTCTTT; CDR3 protein: CASSLASTPGAAFF
clone size: -; D gene: TRBD1; V gene: TRBV3-1; J gene: TRBJ1-1; CDR3 DNA: TGTGCCAGCAGCCAGAGACAGGGAAGCTACGCTTTCTTT; CDR3 protein: CASSQRQGSYAFF
clone size: -; D gene: -; V gene: TRBV5-1; J gene: TRBJ2-3; CDR3 DNA: TGCGCCAGCAGCTCCATCACCTCAGGGTTAGGCACAGATACGCAGTATTTT; CDR3 protein: CASSSITSGLGTDTQYF
clone size: few; D gene: -; V gene: TRBV7-2; J gene: TRBJ1-2; CDR3 DNA: TGTGCCAGCAGCCCCGAAGTAGCGTTTGGGGGCTACACCTTC; CDR3 protein: CASSPEVAFGGYTF
clone size: few; D gene: -; V gene: TRBV5-1; J gene: TRBJ2-1; CDR3 DNA: TGCGCCAGCAGCTTGGTTCAGGGATTGTACAATGAGCAGTTCTTC; CDR3 protein: CASSLVQGLYNEQFF
clone size: many; D gene: -; V gene: TRBV4-2; J gene: TRBJ2-7; CDR3 DNA: TGTGCCAGCAGCCAAGATGGCAGGGGCGAGACCTACGAGCAGTACTTC; CDR3 protein: CASSQDGRGETYEQYF
clone size: -; D gene: TRBD2; V gene: TRBV29-1; J gene: TRBJ2-1; CDR3 DNA: TGCAGCTCCGGGGGGACCTACAATGAGCAGTTCTTC; CDR3 protein: CSSGGTYNEQFF
clone size: many; D gene: TRBD1; V gene: TRBV7-3; J gene: TRBJ1-6; CDR3 DNA: TGTGCCAGCAGCTCCACAGGGGATCGTGGATCACCCCTCCACTTT; CDR3 protein: CASSSTGDRGSPLHF
clone size: -; D gene: -; V gene: TRBV12-3/TRBV12-4; J gene: TRBJ2-2; CDR3 DNA: TGTGCCAGCAGTCGGGATCGGACCGGGGAGCTGTTTTTT; CDR3 protein: CASSRDRTGELFF
clone size: few; D gene: TRBD2; V gene: TRBV7-9; J gene: TRBJ2-3; CDR3 DNA: TGTGCCAGCAGCTTATTGGTGGGACTAGCGTTGACAGATACGCAGTATTTT; CDR3 protein: CASSLLVGLALTDTQYF
clone size: few; D gene: -; V gene: TRBV12-3/TRBV12-4; J gene: TRBJ2-1; CDR3 DNA: TGTGCCAGCAGTGGACGTAGGGGAGGCTCCTACAATGAGCAGTTCTTC; CDR3 protein: CASSGRRGGSYNEQFF
clone size: few; D gene: -; V gene: TRBV15; J gene: TRBJ1-3; CDR3 DNA: TGTGCCACCAGCAGAGATTACGGCGGCGGAAACACCATATATTTT; CDR3 protein: CATSRDYGGGNTIYF
clone size: -; D gene: TRBD2; V gene: TRBV4-1; J gene: TRBJ2-3; CDR3 DNA: TGCGCCAGCAGCTCGAGGATGACTAGCGGGGGGGCAGATACGCAGTATTTT; CDR3 protein: CASSSRMTSGGADTQYF
clone size: -; D gene: -; V gene: TRBV7-3; J gene: TRBJ2-5; CDR3 DNA: TGTGCCAGCAGCTTAAGCGGGGGCCGCATTAAAGAGACCCAGTACTTC; CDR3 protein: CASSLSGGRIKETQYF
clone size: few; D gene: TRBD2; V gene: TRBV13; J gene: TRBJ2-2; CDR3 DNA: TGTGCCAGCAGCCCGCCACTAGCGGGGACGACCGGGGAGCTGTTTTTT; CDR3 protein: CASSPPLAGTTGELFF
clone size: -; D gene: -; V gene: TRBV5-1; J gene: TRBJ2-5; CDR3 DNA: TGCGCCAGCAGCTTGGAGCAGGGCCCCCAAGAGACCCAGTACTTC; CDR3 protein: CASSLEQGPQETQYF
clone size: many; D gene: -; V gene: TRBV5-1; J gene: TRBJ2-1; CDR3 DNA: TGCGCCAGCAGCTTGAGTATTTTTTCGGGGGCGATCTCCTACAATGAGCAGTTCTTC; CDR3 protein: CASSLSIFSGAISYNEQFF
clone size: -; D gene: -; V gene: TRBV5-5; J gene: TRBJ1-1; CDR3 DNA: TGTGCCAGCAGGGCCCAGGCAGCCACAAACACTGAAGCTTTCTTT; CDR3 protein: CASRAQAATNTEAFF